The 10 T cell receptor beta chains below come from one sample, sequenced in a study of shared clonotypes between healthy human individuals. TCRdb's table, derived via immunoSEQ multiplex PCR, lists solely in-frame clones and lacks some. The data show around 990,000 clones, roughly 80% seen once. Sequencing input: memory CD4+ T cells from PBMCs. Subset meaning: CD45RA-negative fraction. These receptors were obtained from a man younger than 35 in good health. Some clones in this sample may be carry-over from other donors' samples.

This clone came up many times. This sample includes further DNA sequences coding for the same CDR3. The CDR3 loop reads CASSLGASSGNTIYF. In DNA, the CDR3 is TGTGCCAGCAGCTTAGGCGCCAGCTCTGGAAACACCATATATTTT. This chain links TRBV7-2 with TRBJ1-3; D is unresolved. There are 15 residues in the CDR3. Per the germline V gene, CDR1 is SGHTA and CDR2 is FQGNSA. V was shortened by 1 base and J by 0 bases, with 7 bases between the two germline ends.

The chain combines TRBV28 with TRBJ1-4; D perhaps matches TRBD1 (6 bases). V lost 7 bases to trimming and J lost 7 bases, with 16 bases between them. CDR3 length: 14 amino acids. The germline CDR1 and CDR2 sequences are MDHEN and SYDVKM. CDR3 amino acids: CASTYGGRLEKLFF. CDR3 sequence (DNA): TGTGCCAGCACTTATGGGGGGCGCCTTGAAAAACTGTTTTTT. Based on the CDR3 plus reference TRBV28 and TRBJ1-4, the full variable domain is DVKVTQSSRYLVKRTGEKVFLECVQDMDHENMFWYRQDPGLGLRLIYFSYDVKMKEKGDIPEGYSVSREKKERFSLILESASTNQTSMYLCASTYGGRLEKLFFGSGTQLSVL.

This clone was picked up one time. The chain is built from TRBV7-2 and TRBJ1-3; D perhaps matches TRBD1 (5 bases). Trimming left V 5 bases short and J 3 bases short, with 11 bases between. Germline values: CDR1 SGHTA, CDR2 FQGNSA. This CDR3 contains 14 residues. The CDR3 reads CASSPGAYGNTIYF. CDR3 DNA: TGTGCCAGCAGCCCCGGGGCGTATGGAAACACCATATATTTT. Looking up the rest from reference TRBV7-2 and TRBJ1-3 gives the full variable domain: GAGVSQSPSNKVTEKGKDVELRCDPISGHTALYWYRQSLGQGLEFLIYFQGNSAPDKSGLPSDRFSAERTGGSVSTLTIQRTQQEDSAVYLCASSPGAYGNTIYFGEGSWLTVV.

The chain recombines TRBV11-2 with TRBJ2-2, with D uncertain. CDR1 is SGHAT and CDR2 is FQNNGV in the germline V gene. The CDR3 contains 14 residues. Trimming took 5 bases from V and 1 from J, leaving 8 bases between them. CDR3 coding DNA: TGTGCCAGCAGCCGTATAAAGAACACCGGGGAGCTGTTTTTT. Translating it yields CASSRIKNTGELFF.

This sequence joins TRBV5-1 and TRBJ2-7, with 11 bases fitting TRBD2. Germline V gene lookup returns CDR1 SGHRS and CDR2 YFSETQ. This CDR3 comprises 17 residues. The ends lost 0 bases at V and 3 bases at J; junction bases unmatched: 8. CDR3 in DNA: TGCGCCAGCAGCTTGGCCAGGGGCGGGACTAGCGGCTACGAGCAGTACTTC. Translated, it gives CASSLARGGTSGYEQYF.

The chain joins TRBV10-3 to TRBJ2-1; 7 bases fit TRBD2. Per germline, CDR1 ENHRY and CDR2 SYGVKD. J lost 0 bases, V lost 6 bases, and 11 bases had no gene match. The CDR3 is 17 amino acids. In nucleotides, the CDR3 is TGTGCCATCAGCAGGGACGTACCGGGGGGCTCCTACAATGAGCAGTTCTTC. Translating it yields CAISRDVPGGSYNEQFF.

J is TRBJ1-2 and V is TRBV6-1; D unresolved. This CDR3 has 14 amino acids. Germline V gene sequence: CDR1 MNHNS, CDR2 SASEGT. V gave up 1 base and J gave up 5 bases, with 11 bases separating them. CDR3 amino acids: CASSEGAPLYGYTF. CDR3 in DNA: TGTGCCAGCAGTGAAGGTGCCCCGCTGTATGGCTACACCTTC.

The chain combines TRBV7-2 with TRBJ2-7, with D possibly being TRBD2 (6 bases). CDR1 SGHTA and CDR2 FQGNSA come from the germline V gene. This CDR3 is 15 amino acids long. With 1 base removed from V and 3 bases from J, the gap between germline ends came to 13 bases. CDR3 sequence reads: CASSLEAGRFYEQYF. For the CDR3, the DNA is TGTGCCAGCAGCTTAGAGGCCGGGAGATTCTACGAGCAGTACTTC.

The V call is TRBV29-1, the J call TRBJ2-1; D gene uncertain. Trimming shortened V by 4 bases and J by 12 bases, and 16 bases separated the two germline ends. CDR3 length: 12 amino acids. The germline gives CDR1 SQVTM, CDR2 ANQGSEA. Here the CDR3 DNA reads TGCAGCGTTGGAGGAGAGAAGTCTGGGCAGTTCTTC. Its protein product is CSVGGEKSGQFF.

The J gene is TRBJ2-2, the V gene TRBV5-1, with 11 bases matching TRBD2. The CDR3 spans 17 residues. Unmatched junction bases numbered 12, after V lost 5 bases and J lost 6 bases. In germline, CDR1 is SGHRS, CDR2 YFSETQ. DNA for the CDR3: TGCGCCAGCAGACATAGCGGGAGGGCTTCTTCGTCCGGGGAGCTGTTTTTT. Its protein is CASRHSGRASSSGELFF.